This TCR beta chain was sequenced during a study of T cells in Graves' hyperthyroidism and ophthalmopathy. An absence of ophthalmopathy progression within 18 months meant stable Graves' hyperthyroidism. More than 9.5 ml fresh peripheral blood yielded the PBMCs. Many counts were recorded for this clonotype. Antigen unknown. The CDR3 consists of 15 residues. Germline V gene lookup returns CDR1 DFQATT and CDR2 SNEGSKA (reference sequence). Trimming removed 4 bases from V and 8 bases from J, with 21 bases in between. There were TCR beta CDR3 regions amplified from RNA transcripts. An initial round of RT-PCR targeting the TCR CDR3 relied on the HTBI primer set. From the multiplex PCR reads, TCRdb called clonotypes with MiXCR, one entry per CDR3 protein. The sample records about 560,000 distinct CDR3 sequences, over 15% being singletons. General study points: A median roughly 6.6 months before onset, the model predicted ophthalmopathy. Within blood appeared most thyroid clonotypes that had expanded above 0.001.

Sequenced: blood. This TCR derives from a woman aged 18-29 years with Graves' hyperthyroidism. The chain carries TRBV20-1 and TRBJ2-1; D is unresolved. In DNA form, the CDR3 reads TGCAGTGCTAACAGCATGAGTAGGTCTAGAGATGAGCAGTTCTTC. Protein product: CSANSMSRSRDEQFF.